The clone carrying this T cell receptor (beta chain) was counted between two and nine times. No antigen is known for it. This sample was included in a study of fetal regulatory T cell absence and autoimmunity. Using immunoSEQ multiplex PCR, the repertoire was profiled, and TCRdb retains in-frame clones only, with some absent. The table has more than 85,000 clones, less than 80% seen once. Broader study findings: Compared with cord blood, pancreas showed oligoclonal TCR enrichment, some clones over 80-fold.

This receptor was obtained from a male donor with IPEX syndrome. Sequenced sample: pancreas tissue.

The CDR3 coding sequence is TGTGCCAGCAGCGTCGGGACTAGCCTTTCCTACGAGCAGTACTTC. Its protein is CASSVGTSLSYEQYF. The genes are TRBV9 and TRBJ2-7, with 9 positions matching TRBD2. This CDR3 has 15 amino acids. CDR1 is SGDLS and CDR2 is YYNGEE in the germline V gene. V lost 2 bases and J lost 1; bases outside the gene matches: 4.